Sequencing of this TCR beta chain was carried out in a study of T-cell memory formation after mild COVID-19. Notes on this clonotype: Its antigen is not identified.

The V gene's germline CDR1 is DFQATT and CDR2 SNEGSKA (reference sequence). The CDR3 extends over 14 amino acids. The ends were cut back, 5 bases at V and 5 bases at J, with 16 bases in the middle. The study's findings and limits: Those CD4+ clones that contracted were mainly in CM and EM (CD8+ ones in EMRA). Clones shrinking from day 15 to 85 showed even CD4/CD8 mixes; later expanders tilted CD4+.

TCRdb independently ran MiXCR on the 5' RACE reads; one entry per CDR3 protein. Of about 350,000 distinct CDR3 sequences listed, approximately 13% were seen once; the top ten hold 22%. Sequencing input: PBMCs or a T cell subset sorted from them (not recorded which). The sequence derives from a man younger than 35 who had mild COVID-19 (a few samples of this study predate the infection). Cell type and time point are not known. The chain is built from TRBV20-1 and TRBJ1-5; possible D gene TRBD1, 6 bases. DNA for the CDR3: TGCAGTGCTTGGACTACCCCAGGGGATCAGCCCCAGCATTTT. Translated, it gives CSAWTTPGDQPQHF.